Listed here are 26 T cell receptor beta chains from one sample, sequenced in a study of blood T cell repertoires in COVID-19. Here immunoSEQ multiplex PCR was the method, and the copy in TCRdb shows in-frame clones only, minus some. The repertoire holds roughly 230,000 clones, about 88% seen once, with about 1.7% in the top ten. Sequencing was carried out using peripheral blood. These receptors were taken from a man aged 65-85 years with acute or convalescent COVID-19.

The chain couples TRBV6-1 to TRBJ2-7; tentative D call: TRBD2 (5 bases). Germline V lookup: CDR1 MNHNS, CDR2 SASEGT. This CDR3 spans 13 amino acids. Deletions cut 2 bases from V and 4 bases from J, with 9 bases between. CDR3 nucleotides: TGTGCCAGCAGTGAAAGGAGCGGTTACGAGCAGTACTTC. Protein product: CASSERSGYEQYF.

CDR3 residues: CASSPVGGDRGSNEQFF. The CDR3 bases are TGTGCCAGCTCACCAGTCGGCGGGGACAGGGGATCCAATGAGCAGTTCTTC. V and J are TRBV18 and TRBJ2-1; 10 nucleotides agree with TRBD1. J gave up 6 bases and V 2 bases, and 10 bases lay outside the gene matches. Germline CDR1 KGHSH, CDR2 LQKENI. CDR3 length: 17 residues.

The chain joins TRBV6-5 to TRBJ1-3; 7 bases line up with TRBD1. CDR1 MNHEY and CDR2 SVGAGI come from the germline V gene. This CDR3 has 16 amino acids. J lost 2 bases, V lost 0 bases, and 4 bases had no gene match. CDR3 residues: CASSYSWDSAGNTIYF. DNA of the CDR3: TGTGCCAGCAGTTACTCTTGGGACAGTGCTGGAAACACCATATATTTT.

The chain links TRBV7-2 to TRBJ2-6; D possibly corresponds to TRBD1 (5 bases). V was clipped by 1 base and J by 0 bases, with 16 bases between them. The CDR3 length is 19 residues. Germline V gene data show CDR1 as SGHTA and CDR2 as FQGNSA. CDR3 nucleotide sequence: TGTGCCAGCAGCTTAGTTCAGATAGGGGTAAACTCTGGGGCCAACGTCCTGACTTTC. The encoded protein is CASSLVQIGVNSGANVLTF.

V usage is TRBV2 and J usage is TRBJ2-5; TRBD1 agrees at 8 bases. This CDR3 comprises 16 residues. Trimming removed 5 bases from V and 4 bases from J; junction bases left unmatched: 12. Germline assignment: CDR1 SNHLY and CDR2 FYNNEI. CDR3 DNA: TGTGCCAGCAGTCCTAATCCCAGGACAGGGAGAGAGACCCAGTACTTC. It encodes CASSPNPRTGRETQYF.

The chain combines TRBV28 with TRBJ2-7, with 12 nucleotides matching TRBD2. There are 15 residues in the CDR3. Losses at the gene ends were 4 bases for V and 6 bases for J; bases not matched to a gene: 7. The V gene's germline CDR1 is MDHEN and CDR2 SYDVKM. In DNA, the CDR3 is TGTGCCAGCAGTTCTCTCGGACTAGCGGGATTCGAGCAGTACTTC. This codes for CASSSLGLAGFEQYF.

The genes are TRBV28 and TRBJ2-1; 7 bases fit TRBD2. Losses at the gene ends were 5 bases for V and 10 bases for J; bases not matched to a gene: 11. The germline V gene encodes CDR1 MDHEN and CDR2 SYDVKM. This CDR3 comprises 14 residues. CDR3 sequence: CASSPQRDLAEQFF. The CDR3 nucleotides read TGTGCCAGCAGTCCCCAGCGGGATTTAGCCGAGCAGTTCTTC.

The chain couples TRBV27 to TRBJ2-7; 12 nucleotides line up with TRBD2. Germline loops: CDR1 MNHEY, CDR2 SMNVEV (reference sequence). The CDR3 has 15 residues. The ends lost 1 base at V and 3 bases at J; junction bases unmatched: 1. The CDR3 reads CASSLLTSGSYEQYF. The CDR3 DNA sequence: TGTGCCAGCAGTTTATTGACTAGCGGGAGCTACGAGCAGTACTTC.

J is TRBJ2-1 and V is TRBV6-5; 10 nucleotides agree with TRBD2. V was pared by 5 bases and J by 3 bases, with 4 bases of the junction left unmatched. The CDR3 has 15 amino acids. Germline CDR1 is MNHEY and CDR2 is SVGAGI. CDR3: CASSTLAGVYNEQFF. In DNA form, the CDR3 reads TGTGCCAGCAGTACGCTAGCGGGAGTCTACAATGAGCAGTTCTTC.

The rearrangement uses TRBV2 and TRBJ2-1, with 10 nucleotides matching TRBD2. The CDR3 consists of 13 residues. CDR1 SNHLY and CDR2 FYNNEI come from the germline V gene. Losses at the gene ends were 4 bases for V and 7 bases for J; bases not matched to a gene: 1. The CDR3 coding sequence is TGTGCCAGCAGTGTACTAGCGGGAAATGAGCAGTTCTTC. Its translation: CASSVLAGNEQFF.

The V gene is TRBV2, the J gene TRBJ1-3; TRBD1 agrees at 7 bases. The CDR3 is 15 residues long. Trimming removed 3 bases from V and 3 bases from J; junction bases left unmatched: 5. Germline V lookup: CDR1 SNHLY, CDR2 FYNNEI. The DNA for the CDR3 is TGTGCCAGCAGTGAGCGACAGGGAAGTGGAAACACCATATATTTT. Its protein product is CASSERQGSGNTIYF. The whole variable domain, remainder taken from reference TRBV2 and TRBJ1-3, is EPEVTQTPSHQVTQMGQEVILRCVPISNHLYFYWYRQILGQKVEFLVSFYNNEISEKSEIFDDQFSVERPDGSNFTLKIRSTKLEDSAMYFCASSERQGSGNTIYFGEGSWLTVV.

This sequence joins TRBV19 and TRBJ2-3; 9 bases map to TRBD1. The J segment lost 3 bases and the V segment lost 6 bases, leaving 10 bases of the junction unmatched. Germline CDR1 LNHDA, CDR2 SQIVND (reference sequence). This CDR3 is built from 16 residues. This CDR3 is CASRTTGTGLTDTQYF. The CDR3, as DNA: TGTGCCAGTAGGACGACCGGGACAGGGCTGACAGATACGCAGTATTTT.

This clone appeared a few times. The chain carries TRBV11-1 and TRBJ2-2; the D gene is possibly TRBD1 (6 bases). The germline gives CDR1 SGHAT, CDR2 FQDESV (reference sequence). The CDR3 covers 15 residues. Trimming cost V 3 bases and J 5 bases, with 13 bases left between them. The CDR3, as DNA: TGTGCCAGCAGCTTCCTGCTAGGGGGAACCGGGGAGCTGTTTTTT. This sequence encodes CASSFLLGGTGELFF.

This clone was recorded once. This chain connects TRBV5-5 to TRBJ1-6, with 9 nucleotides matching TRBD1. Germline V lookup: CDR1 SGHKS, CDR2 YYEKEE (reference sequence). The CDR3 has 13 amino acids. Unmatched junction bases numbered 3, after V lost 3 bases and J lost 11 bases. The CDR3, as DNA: TGTGCCAGCAGCTGGGACAGGGATCCACCCCTCCACTTT. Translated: CASSWDRDPPLHF.

CDR3 bases: TGTGCCAGCAGGCTGGGACAGAATAATGAAAAACTGTTTTTT. It translates to CASRLGQNNEKLFF. The genes are TRBV6-5 and TRBJ1-4, with 7 bases fitting TRBD1. The V gene's germline CDR1 is MNHEY and CDR2 SVGAGI. J gave up 4 bases and V 6 bases, and 5 bases lay outside the gene matches. The CDR3 contains 14 residues.

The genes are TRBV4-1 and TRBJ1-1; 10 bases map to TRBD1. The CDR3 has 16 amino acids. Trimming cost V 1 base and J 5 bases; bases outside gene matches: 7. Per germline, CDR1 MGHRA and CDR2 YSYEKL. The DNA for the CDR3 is TGCGCCAGCAGCCAAGGACAGGGGGCAGGGGAAACTGAAGCTTTCTTT. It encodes CASSQGQGAGETEAFF.

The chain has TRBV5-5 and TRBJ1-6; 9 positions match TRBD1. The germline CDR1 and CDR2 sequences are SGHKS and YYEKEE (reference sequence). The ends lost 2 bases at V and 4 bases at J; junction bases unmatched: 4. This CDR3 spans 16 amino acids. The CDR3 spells CASSLSTGGYNSPLHF. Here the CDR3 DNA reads TGTGCCAGCAGCTTATCGACAGGGGGATATAATTCACCCCTCCACTTT.

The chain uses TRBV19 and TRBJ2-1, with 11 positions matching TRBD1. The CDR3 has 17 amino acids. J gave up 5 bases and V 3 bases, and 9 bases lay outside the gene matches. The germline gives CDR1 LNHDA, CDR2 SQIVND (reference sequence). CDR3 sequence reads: CASSMVTGQGAHNEQFF. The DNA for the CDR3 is TGTGCCAGTAGTATGGTGACCGGACAGGGGGCACACAATGAGCAGTTCTTC.

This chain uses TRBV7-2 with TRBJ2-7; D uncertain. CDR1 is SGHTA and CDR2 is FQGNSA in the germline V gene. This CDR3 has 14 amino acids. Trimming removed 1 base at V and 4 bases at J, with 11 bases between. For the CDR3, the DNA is TGTGCCAGCAGCTTAGTACAGCAGACATACGAGCAGTACTTC. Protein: CASSLVQQTYEQYF.

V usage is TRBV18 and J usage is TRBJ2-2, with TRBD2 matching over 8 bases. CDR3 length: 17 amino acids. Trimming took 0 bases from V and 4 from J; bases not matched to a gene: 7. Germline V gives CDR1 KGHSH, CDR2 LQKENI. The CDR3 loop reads CASSPPGSGKATGELFF. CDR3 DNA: TGTGCCAGCTCACCACCGGGTAGCGGGAAAGCCACCGGGGAGCTGTTTTTT. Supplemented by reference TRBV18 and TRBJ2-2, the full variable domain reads NAGVMQNPRHLVRRRGQEARLRCSPMKGHSHVYWYRQLPEEGLKFMVYLQKENIIDESGMPKERFSAEFPKEGPSILRIQQVVRGDSAAYFCASSPPGSGKATGELFFGEGSRLTVL.

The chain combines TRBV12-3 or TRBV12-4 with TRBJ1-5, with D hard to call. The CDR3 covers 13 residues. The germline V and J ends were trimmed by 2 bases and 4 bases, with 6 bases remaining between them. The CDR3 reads CASSLTENQPQHF. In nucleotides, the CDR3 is TGTGCCAGCAGTTTAACTGAAAATCAGCCCCAGCATTTT.

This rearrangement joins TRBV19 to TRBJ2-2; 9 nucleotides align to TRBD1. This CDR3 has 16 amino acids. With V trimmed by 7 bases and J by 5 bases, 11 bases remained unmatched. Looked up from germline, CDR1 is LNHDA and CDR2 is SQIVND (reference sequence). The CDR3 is CASNQRGTGKTGELFF. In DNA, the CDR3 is TGTGCCAGTAACCAACGGGGGACAGGGAAGACCGGGGAGCTGTTTTTT.

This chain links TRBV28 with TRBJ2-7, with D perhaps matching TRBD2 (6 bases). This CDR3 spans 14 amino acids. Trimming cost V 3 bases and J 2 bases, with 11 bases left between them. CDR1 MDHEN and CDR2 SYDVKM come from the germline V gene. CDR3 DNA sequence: TGTGCCAGCAGTTTCGGGGGATTCACCTACGAGCAGTACTTC. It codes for CASSFGGFTYEQYF. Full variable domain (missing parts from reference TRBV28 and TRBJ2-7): DVKVTQSSRYLVKRTGEKVFLECVQDMDHENMFWYRQDPGLGLRLIYFSYDVKMKEKGDIPEGYSVSREKKERFSLILESASTNQTSMYLCASSFGGFTYEQYFGPGTRLTVT.

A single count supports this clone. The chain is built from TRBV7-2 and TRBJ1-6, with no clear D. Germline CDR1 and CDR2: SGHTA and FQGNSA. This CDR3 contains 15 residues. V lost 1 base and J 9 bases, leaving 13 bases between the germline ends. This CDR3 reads CASSLGGPQGSPLHF. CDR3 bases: TGTGCCAGCAGCTTAGGAGGGCCCCAAGGTTCACCCCTCCACTTT.

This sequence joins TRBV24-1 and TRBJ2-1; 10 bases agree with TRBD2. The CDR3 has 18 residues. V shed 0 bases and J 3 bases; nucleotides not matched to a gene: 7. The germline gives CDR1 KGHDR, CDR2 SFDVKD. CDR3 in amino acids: CATSDLGSSGSHYNEQFF. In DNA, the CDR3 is TGTGCCACCAGTGATTTGGGTTCTAGCGGGAGCCACTACAATGAGCAGTTCTTC.

The DNA for the CDR3 is TGTGCCAGCAGTTTAAAGGACAACAATCAGCCCCAGCATTTT. This gives the protein CASSLKDNNQPQHF. The chain joins TRBV27 to TRBJ1-5, with D maybe TRBD1 (5 bases). Germline CDR1 is MNHEY and CDR2 is SMNVEV (reference sequence). Trimming shortened V by 2 bases and J by 3 bases, and 8 bases separated the two germline ends. The length of the CDR3 is 14 residues.